This TCR beta chain is drawn from a study of control samples from healthy donors and cancer patients. Method: immunoSEQ multiplex PCR; TCRdb's copy keeps in-frame clones and lacks some. The sample contains 55,000 to 85,000 clones, roughly 89% of which appear only once. CDR3 length equals 15 residues. The germline V and J ends were trimmed by 3 bases and 0 bases, with 8 bases remaining between them. CDR1 is MRHNA and CDR2 is SNTAGT in the germline V gene. The chain employs TRBV6-4 and TRBJ2-2, with D uncertain. The receptor was isolated from a man aged 55 to 70 with lung cancer. Source material: PBMCs. The CDR3 DNA sequence: TGTGCCAGCAGTGAAGCAGAAACGAACACCGGGGAGCTGTTTTTT. Its protein product is CASSEAETNTGELFF.